The 20 T cell receptor beta chains below all came from one sample that was sequenced in a study of glioma-infiltrating T cells after dendritic cell vaccination. Sequencing was performed with immunoSEQ multiplex PCR; in TCRdb, only in-frame clones are kept and a portion is missing. The sample includes fewer than 65,000 clones, approximately 89% of them seen just once. Time point noted: after dendritic cell vaccination, including at tumor progression/relapse. This specimen was blood, taken after dendritic cell vaccination. The receptor source for this set is a human donor with glioblastoma.

V gene TRBV28 combines with J gene TRBJ2-7, with TRBD1 identical over 9 bases. The CDR3 is 16 amino acids. V shed 4 bases, J shed 5 bases, and the junction held 12 bases outside the gene matches. Per the germline V gene, CDR1 is MDHEN and CDR2 is SYDVKM. The CDR3 region has the DNA TGTGCCAGCAGTTCGGGGGCTGGACAGGGGTTCAACGAGCAGTACTTC. It yields the protein CASSSGAGQGFNEQYF.

V usage is TRBV11-2 and J usage is TRBJ1-2, with D maybe TRBD1 (5 bases). The CDR3 is 13 residues long. V gave up 4 bases and J gave up 6 bases, with 12 bases separating them. Germline V gives CDR1 SGHAT, CDR2 FQNNGV. The CDR3 sequence: CASSWGGRHGYTF. The CDR3 coding sequence is TGTGCCAGCAGCTGGGGGGGGAGACATGGCTACACCTTC.

CDR3 nucleotides: TGTGCCAGCAGCTTAGATCCGGGAGGGTCCTACGAGCAGTACTTC. It specifies CASSLDPGGSYEQYF. The rearrangement links TRBV11-2 to TRBJ2-7; the match to TRBD2 covers 8 bases. The trim removed 0 bases at V and 1 base at J, leaving 2 bases unmatched. CDR3 size: 15 residues. Germline lookup yields CDR1 SGHAT and CDR2 FQNNGV.

The J gene is TRBJ2-1, the V gene TRBV5-6; unclear D gene. V dropped 0 bases and J dropped 6 bases, with 7 bases sitting between them. This CDR3 has 13 amino acids. Looked up from germline, CDR1 is SGHDT and CDR2 is YYEEEE. The CDR3 sequence: CASSLGPGNEQFF. CDR3 DNA: TGTGCCAGCAGCTTGGGACCGGGCAATGAGCAGTTCTTC.

This rearrangement joins TRBV5-1 to TRBJ2-1; the match to TRBD2 covers 10 bases. The CDR3 runs to 16 residues. Trimming took 1 base from V and 6 from J; bases not matched to a gene: 7. CDR1 and CDR2 (germline): SGHRS, YFSETQ. The CDR3 DNA sequence: TGCGCCAGCAGCTTGCTAGCTAGCGGGAGTGCCAATGAGCAGTTCTTC. Residues: CASSLLASGSANEQFF.

The chain links TRBV5-1 to TRBJ1-3; TRBD1 might be the D (6 bases). V lost 0 bases, J lost 0 bases, and 13 bases lay in between. The CDR3 length is 17 residues. Germline CDR1 reads SGHRS; CDR2 reads YFSETQ. The CDR3 DNA reads as TGCGCCAGCAGCTTGGATTTACGGGGGGCCTCTGGAAACACCATATATTTT. This codes for CASSLDLRGASGNTIYF.

This chain links TRBV21-1 with TRBJ1-5; the table's D call, TRBD1, was not checked against the DNA. TRBV21-1 is a pseudogene. CDR3 size: 19 residues. The DNA of the CDR3 is TGTGCCAGCAGCAAAGATCCGGACAGGGAAGGCCTTAGCAATCAGCCCCAGCATTTT. It yields the protein CASSKDPDREGLSNQPQHF.

J is TRBJ2-7 and V is TRBV5-6, with 12 bases lining up with TRBD2. Trimming at V came to 4 bases and at J to 3 bases, leaving 5 bases not matched to a gene. Per the germline V gene, CDR1 is SGHDT and CDR2 is YYEEEE. The CDR3 extends over 15 amino acids. Here the CDR3 DNA reads TGTGCCAGCAGCGTCCGGACTAGCGGGAACTACGAGCAGTACTTC. Protein: CASSVRTSGNYEQYF.

This clone was counted between two and nine times. The chain links TRBV10-3 to TRBJ1-4, with D unclear. This CDR3 comprises 12 residues. V was pared by 11 bases and J by 3 bases, with 10 bases between. The germline V gene encodes CDR1 ENHRY and CDR2 SYGVKD. The CDR3 protein is CAVNSPNEKLFF. The CDR3 bases are TGTGCCGTGAACAGCCCTAATGAAAAACTGTTTTTT.

This clone was counted once. The chain joins TRBV7-2 to TRBJ2-7; no clear D gene. V was cut by 5 bases and J by 3 bases, with 11 bases left in between. Germline V gives CDR1 SGHTA, CDR2 FQGNSA. The CDR3 has 13 residues. Written as DNA, the CDR3 is TGTGCCAGCAGCAGACGATACAGCTACGAGCAGTACTTC. Its protein is CASSRRYSYEQYF. Variable domain in full (rest from reference TRBV7-2 and TRBJ2-7): GAGVSQSPSNKVTEKGKDVELRCDPISGHTALYWYRQSLGQGLEFLIYFQGNSAPDKSGLPSDRFSAERTGGSVSTLTIQRTQQEDSAVYLCASSRRYSYEQYFGPGTRLTVT.

The chain combines TRBV5-6 with TRBJ2-1; 10 bases match TRBD1. The germline V gene encodes CDR1 SGHDT and CDR2 YYEEEE. There are 18 residues in the CDR3. Germline trimming cut 0 bases from V and 8 bases from J; bases unmatched to any gene: 14. CDR3 DNA: TGTGCCAGCAGCTTGGCGGGACAGGGGCTGGGGTGGCTTCATGAGCAGTTCTTC. This encodes CASSLAGQGLGWLHEQFF.

This clone was detected only a few times. The V and J genes are TRBV5-5 and TRBJ2-7, with D uncertain. Trimming stripped 2 bases from V and 3 bases from J, with 6 bases between. The CDR3 has 12 residues. Germline CDR1 reads SGHKS; CDR2 reads YYEKEE (reference sequence). CDR3 coding DNA: TGTGCCAGCAGCTTCAGTCTCTACGAGCAGTACTTC. This encodes CASSFSLYEQYF.

CDR3 sequence reads: CASNGYSGSSYNEQFF. The DNA for the CDR3 is TGTGCCAGTAATGGATATAGCGGGAGCTCCTACAATGAGCAGTTCTTC. This rearrangement joins TRBV19 to TRBJ2-1; 9 nucleotides line up with TRBD2. The germline V gene encodes CDR1 LNHDA and CDR2 SQIVND (reference sequence). This CDR3 is 16 amino acids long. Trimming removed 7 bases from V and 0 bases from J; junction bases left unmatched: 7.

V is TRBV7-2 and J is TRBJ2-3; the match to TRBD2 covers 10 bases. The CDR3 is 16 amino acids. V trimming: 0 bases; J trimming: 4 bases; junction bases outside the gene matches: 4. In germline, CDR1 is SGHTA, CDR2 FQGNSA. The CDR3 DNA is TGTGCCAGCAGCTTAGCTAGCGGGAGGCGCCCAGATACGCAGTATTTT. Its translation: CASSLASGRRPDTQYF.

The chain carries TRBV5-1 and TRBJ1-4; a possible D gene is TRBD1 (6 bases). With 4 bases removed from V and 7 bases from J, the gap between germline ends came to 11 bases. The CDR3 spans 13 residues. Germline CDR1 is SGHRS and CDR2 is YFSETQ. CDR3 in amino acids: CASSLRGGEKLFF. CDR3 in DNA: TGCGCCAGCAGCCTCAGGGGTGGTGAAAAACTGTTTTTT.

This clone has just one count. The chain is built from TRBV7-2 and TRBJ2-1, with 7 positions matching TRBD2. Trimming at V came to 1 base and at J to 4 bases, leaving 4 bases not matched to a gene. Germline CDR1 reads SGHTA; CDR2 reads FQGNSA. The CDR3 is made up of 15 amino acids. This chain's CDR3 is CASSLEVGGYNEQFF. CDR3 nucleotides: TGTGCCAGCAGCTTAGAAGTGGGAGGGTACAATGAGCAGTTCTTC.

A single count supports this clone. The rearrangement uses TRBV9 and TRBJ2-1; perhaps TRBD1 as D (6 bases). The V end lost 4 bases, the J end lost 3 bases, and 11 bases lay between the germline ends. Germline CDR1 SGDLS, CDR2 YYNGEE. The CDR3 is 14 residues long. CDR3 sequence reads: CASSPGDIYNEQFF. Written as DNA, the CDR3 is TGTGCCAGCAGCCCAGGGGACATCTACAATGAGCAGTTCTTC.

V is TRBV10-3 and J is TRBJ2-7; weak D call: TRBD2 (5 bases). This CDR3 contains 13 residues. Germline V lookup: CDR1 ENHRY, CDR2 SYGVKD. V was shortened by 0 bases and J by 5 bases, with 8 bases between the two germline ends. CDR3 region: CAISESFGNEQYF. CDR3 coding DNA: TGTGCCATCAGTGAGTCCTTCGGGAACGAGCAGTACTTC.

The chain uses TRBV9 and TRBJ2-2, with D possibly matching TRBD2 (6 bases). V was trimmed by 7 bases and J by 1 base, leaving 14 bases between them. The CDR3 runs to 15 residues. Germline loops: CDR1 SGDLS, CDR2 YYNGEE. CDR3 in amino acids: CASSRDWLNTGELFF. Written as DNA, the CDR3 is TGTGCCAGCTCTAGGGACTGGTTGAACACCGGGGAGCTGTTTTTT.

V usage is TRBV6-5 and J usage is TRBJ1-1; unclear D gene. The germline CDR1 and CDR2 sequences are MNHEY and SVGAGI. Trimming took 0 bases from V and 0 from J, leaving 11 bases between them. The CDR3 has 16 residues. CDR3 region: CASSYSPGTMNTEAFF. The CDR3 DNA reads as TGTGCCAGCAGTTACTCCCCGGGTACCATGAACACTGAAGCTTTCTTT.